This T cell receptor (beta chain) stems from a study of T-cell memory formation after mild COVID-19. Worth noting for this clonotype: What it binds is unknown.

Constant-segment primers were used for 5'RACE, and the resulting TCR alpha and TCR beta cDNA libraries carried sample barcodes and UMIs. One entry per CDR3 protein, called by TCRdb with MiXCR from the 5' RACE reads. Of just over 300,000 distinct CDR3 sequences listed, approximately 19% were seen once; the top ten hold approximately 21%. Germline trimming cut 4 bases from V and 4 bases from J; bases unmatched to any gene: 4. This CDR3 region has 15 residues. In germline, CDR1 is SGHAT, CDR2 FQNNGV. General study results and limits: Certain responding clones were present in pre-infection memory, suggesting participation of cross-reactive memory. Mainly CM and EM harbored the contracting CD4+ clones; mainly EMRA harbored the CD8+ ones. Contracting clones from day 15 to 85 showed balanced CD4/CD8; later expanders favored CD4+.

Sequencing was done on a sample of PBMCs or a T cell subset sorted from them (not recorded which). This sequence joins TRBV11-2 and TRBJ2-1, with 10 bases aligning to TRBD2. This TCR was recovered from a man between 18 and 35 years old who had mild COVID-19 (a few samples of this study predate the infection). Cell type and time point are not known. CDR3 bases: TGTGCCAGCAGCTCAATAGCGGGGGGATACAATGAGCAGTTCTTC. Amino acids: CASSSIAGGYNEQFF.